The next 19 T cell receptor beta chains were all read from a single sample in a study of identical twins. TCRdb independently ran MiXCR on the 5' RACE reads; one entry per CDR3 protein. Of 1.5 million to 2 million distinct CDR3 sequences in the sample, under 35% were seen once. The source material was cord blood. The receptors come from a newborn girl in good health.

CDR3 residues: CSASGWETDTQYF. The CDR3 region has the DNA TGCAGTGCTAGCGGGTGGGAAACAGATACGCAGTATTTT. V gene TRBV20-1 combines with J gene TRBJ2-3; D gene ambiguous. Germline lookup yields CDR1 DFQATT and CDR2 SNEGSKA (reference sequence). The V end was cut by 3 bases, the J end by 3 bases, with 10 bases between. The CDR3 runs 13 residues.

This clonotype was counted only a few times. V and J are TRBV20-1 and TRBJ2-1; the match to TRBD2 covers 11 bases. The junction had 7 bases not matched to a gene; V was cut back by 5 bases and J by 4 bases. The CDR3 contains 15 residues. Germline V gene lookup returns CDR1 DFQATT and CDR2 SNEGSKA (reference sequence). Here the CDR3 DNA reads TGCAGTGCTTGTACTACTAGCGGGGGATACAATGAGCAGTTCTTC. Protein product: CSACTTSGGYNEQFF.

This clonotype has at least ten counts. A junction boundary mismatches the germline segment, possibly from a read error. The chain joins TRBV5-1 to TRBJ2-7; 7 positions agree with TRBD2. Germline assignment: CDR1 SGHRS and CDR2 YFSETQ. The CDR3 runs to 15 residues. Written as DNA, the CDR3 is TGTGCCAGCAGTTTGGAGGGAGGGAGCTCCTACGAGCAGTACTTC. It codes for CASSLEGGSSYEQYF.

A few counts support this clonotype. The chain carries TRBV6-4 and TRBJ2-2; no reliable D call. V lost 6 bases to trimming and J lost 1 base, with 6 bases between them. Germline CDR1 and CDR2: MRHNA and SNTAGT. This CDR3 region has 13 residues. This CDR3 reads CASRGKNTGELFF. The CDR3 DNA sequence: TGTGCCAGCAGAGGGAAGAACACCGGGGAGCTGTTTTTT.

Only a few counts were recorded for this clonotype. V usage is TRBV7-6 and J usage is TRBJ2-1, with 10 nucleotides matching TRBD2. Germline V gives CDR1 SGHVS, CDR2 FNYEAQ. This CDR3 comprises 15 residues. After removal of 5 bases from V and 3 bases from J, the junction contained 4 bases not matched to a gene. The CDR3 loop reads CASSTLAGFYNEQFF. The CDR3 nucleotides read TGTGCCAGCAGCACACTAGCGGGGTTCTACAATGAGCAGTTCTTC.

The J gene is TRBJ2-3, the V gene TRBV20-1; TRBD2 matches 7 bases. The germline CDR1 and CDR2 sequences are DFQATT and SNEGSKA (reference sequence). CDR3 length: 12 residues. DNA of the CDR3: TGCACCCCGGGACTATTGACAGATACGCAGTATTTT. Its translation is CTPGLLTDTQYF.

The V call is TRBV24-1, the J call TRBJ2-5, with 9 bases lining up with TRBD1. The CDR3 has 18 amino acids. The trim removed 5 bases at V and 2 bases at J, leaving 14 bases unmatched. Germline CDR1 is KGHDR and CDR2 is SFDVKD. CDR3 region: CATSAGTGLGSGQETQYF. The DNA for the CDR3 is TGTGCCACCAGTGCGGGGACAGGGCTCGGATCGGGTCAAGAGACCCAGTACTTC.

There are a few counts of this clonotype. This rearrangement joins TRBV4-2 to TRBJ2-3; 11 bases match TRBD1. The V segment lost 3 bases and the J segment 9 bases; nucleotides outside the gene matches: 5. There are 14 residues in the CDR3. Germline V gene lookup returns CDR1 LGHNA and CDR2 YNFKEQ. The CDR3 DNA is TGTGCCAGCAGCCATCCCCGGGACAGGGGGACGCAGTATTTT. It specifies CASSHPRDRGTQYF.

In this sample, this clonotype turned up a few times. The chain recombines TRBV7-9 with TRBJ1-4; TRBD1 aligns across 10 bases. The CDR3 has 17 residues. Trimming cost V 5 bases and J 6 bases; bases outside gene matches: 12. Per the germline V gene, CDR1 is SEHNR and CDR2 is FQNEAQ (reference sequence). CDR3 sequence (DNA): TGTGCCAGCAGCACCGGGGACAGGGGTCAAGGCTATGAAAAACTGTTTTTT. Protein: CASSTGDRGQGYEKLFF.

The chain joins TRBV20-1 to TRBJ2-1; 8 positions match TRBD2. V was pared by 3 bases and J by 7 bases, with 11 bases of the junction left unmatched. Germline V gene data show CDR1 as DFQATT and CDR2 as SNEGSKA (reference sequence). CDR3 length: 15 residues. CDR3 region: CSASPSAGAGNEQFF. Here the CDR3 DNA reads TGCAGTGCTAGCCCCTCAGCGGGAGCGGGTAATGAGCAGTTCTTC.

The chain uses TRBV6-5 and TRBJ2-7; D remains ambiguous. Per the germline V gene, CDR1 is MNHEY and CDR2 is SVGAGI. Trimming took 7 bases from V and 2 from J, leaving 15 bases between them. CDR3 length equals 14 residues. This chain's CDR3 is CASKERWFTYEQYF. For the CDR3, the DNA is TGTGCCAGCAAGGAGAGGTGGTTCACCTACGAGCAGTACTTC.

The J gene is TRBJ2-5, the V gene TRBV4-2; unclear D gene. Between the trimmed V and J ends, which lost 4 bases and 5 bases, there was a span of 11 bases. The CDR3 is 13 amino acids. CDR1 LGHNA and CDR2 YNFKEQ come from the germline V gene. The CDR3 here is CASSPSVSETQYF. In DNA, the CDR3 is TGTGCCAGCAGCCCCTCGGTATCGGAGACCCAGTACTTC.

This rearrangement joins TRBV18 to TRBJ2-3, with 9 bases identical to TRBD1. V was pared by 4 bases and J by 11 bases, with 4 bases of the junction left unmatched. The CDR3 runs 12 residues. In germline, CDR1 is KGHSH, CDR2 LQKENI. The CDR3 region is CASSQGQGLQYF. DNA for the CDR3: TGTGCCAGCTCACAAGGACAGGGGTTGCAGTATTTT.

CDR3 region: CATSDSTYIGLAGGLSGTQYF. CDR3 bases: TGTGCCACCAGTGATTCTACCTATATTGGACTAGCGGGAGGGCTGAGTGGTACGCAGTATTTT. This sequence joins TRBV24-1 and TRBJ2-3, with TRBD2 matching 15 bases. The V gene end was trimmed by 2 bases and the J gene end by 8 bases; junction bases not matched to a gene: 19. The CDR3 is 21 residues long. CDR1 is KGHDR, CDR2 SFDVKD, per germline.

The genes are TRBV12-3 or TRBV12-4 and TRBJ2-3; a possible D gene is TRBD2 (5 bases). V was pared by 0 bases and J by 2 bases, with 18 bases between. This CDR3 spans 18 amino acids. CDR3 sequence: CASSLALMKRKHTDTQYF. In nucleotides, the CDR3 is TGTGCCAGCAGTTTAGCGCTGATGAAGCGGAAACACACAGATACGCAGTATTTT.

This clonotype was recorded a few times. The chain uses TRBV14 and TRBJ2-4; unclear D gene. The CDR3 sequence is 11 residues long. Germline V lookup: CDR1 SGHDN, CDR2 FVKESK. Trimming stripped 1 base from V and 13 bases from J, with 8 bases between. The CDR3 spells CASSQAAAQYF. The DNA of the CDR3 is TGTGCCAGCAGCCAAGCAGCCGCCCAGTACTTC.

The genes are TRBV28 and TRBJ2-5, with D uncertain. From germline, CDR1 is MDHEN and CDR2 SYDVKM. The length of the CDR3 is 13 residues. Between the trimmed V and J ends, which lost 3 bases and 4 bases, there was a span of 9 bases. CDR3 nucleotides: TGTGCCAGCAGTTTCGTCGTCTTAGAGACCCAGTACTTC. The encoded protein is CASSFVVLETQYF.

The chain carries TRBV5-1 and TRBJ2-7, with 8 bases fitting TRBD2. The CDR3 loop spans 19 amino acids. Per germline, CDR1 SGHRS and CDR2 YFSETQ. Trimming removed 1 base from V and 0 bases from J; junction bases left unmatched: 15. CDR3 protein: CASSLTGLASYQSSYEQYF. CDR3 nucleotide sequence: TGCGCCAGCAGCTTGACCGGACTAGCTTCCTACCAGAGCTCCTACGAGCAGTACTTC.

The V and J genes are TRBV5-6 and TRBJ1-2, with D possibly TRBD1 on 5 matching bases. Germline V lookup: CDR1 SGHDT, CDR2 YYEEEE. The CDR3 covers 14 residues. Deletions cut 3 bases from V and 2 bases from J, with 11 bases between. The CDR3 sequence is CASSWGGLNYGYTF. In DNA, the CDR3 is TGTGCCAGCAGCTGGGGGGGTCTAAACTATGGCTACACCTTC. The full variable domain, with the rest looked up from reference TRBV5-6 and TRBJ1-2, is DAGVTQSPTHLIKTRGQQVTLRCSPKSGHDTVSWYQQALGQGPQFIFQYYEEEERQRGNFPDRFSGHQFPNYSSELNVNALLLGDSALYLCASSWGGLNYGYTFGSGTRLTVV.